The 30 T cell receptor beta chains below were found in one sample sequenced in a study of blood T cell repertoires in COVID-19. Produced via immunoSEQ multiplex PCR; TCRdb's table is partial and in-frame only. Here the sample spans 110,000 to 150,000 clones, more than 80% being singletons. Sequencing was done on a sample of peripheral blood. The receptors were gathered from a woman older than 75 with acute or convalescent COVID-19.

The rearrangement joins TRBV7-3 to TRBJ1-1; D may be TRBD1 (6 bases). Germline V gene sequence: CDR1 SGHTA, CDR2 FQGTGA. Between the trimmed V and J ends, which lost 1 base and 3 bases, there was a span of 9 bases. The CDR3 runs 14 residues. CDR3 amino acids: CASSLSPGDTEAFF. The CDR3 nucleotides read TGTGCCAGCAGCTTAAGTCCAGGGGACACTGAAGCTTTCTTT.

The chain recombines TRBV7-9 with TRBJ1-1; no definite D call. V gave up 2 bases and J gave up 0 bases, with 4 bases separating them. Germline V gene lookup returns CDR1 SEHNR and CDR2 FQNEAQ (reference sequence). This CDR3 is built from 13 residues. CDR3 protein: CASSLTVNTEAFF. CDR3 sequence (DNA): TGTGCCAGCAGCTTAACGGTGAACACTGAAGCTTTCTTT.

The chain combines TRBV6-2 or TRBV6-3 with TRBJ1-4; tentatively, D is TRBD1 (6 bases). The CDR3 length is 15 residues. Germline-derived CDR1 and CDR2 are MNHEY and SVGEGT. Trimming stripped 6 bases from V and 10 bases from J, with 21 bases between. CDR3 amino acids: CASSQHGETGRKLFF. The CDR3 DNA reads TGTGCCAGCAGCCAACACGGAGAGACAGGAAGAAAACTGTTTTTT.

The CDR3 DNA reads as TGCGCCAGCAGCTTATCTCTAGCGGGGGGGTCGGAGACCCAGTACTTC. Its protein is CASSLSLAGGSETQYF. V and J are TRBV4-1 and TRBJ2-5; 12 bases align to TRBD2. From germline, CDR1 is MGHRA and CDR2 YSYEKL. The CDR3 has 16 residues. Trimming at V came to 5 bases and at J to 5 bases, leaving 9 bases not matched to a gene.

This sequence joins TRBV5-4 and TRBJ1-5, with D tentatively TRBD1 (5 bases). The CDR3 is made up of 15 amino acids. CDR1 SGHNT and CDR2 YYREEE come from the germline V gene (reference sequence). Trimming shortened V by 0 bases and J by 1 base, and 8 bases separated the two germline ends. CDR3 sequence: CASSLGGDSNQPQHF. The CDR3 bases are TGTGCCAGCAGCTTGGGGGGCGACAGCAATCAGCCCCAGCATTTT.

This chain uses TRBV30 with TRBJ1-3; 8 bases match TRBD1. The trim removed 1 base at V and 2 bases at J, leaving 7 bases unmatched. The CDR3 extends over 16 amino acids. Germline CDR1 is GTSNPN and CDR2 is SVGIG (reference sequence). The CDR3 region has the DNA TGTGCCTGGAGTGGCGCGCGGACAGGGACTGGAAACACCATATATTTT. Protein sequence: CAWSGARTGTGNTIYF.

The chain uses TRBV12-5 and TRBJ2-5; 9 bases line up with TRBD2. Trimming at V came to 3 bases and at J to 4 bases, leaving 3 bases not matched to a gene. The germline CDR1 and CDR2 sequences are LGHNT and FRNRAP. The CDR3 is 14 amino acids. The CDR3 DNA is TGTGCTAGTGGTTTATTTAGCGGGGGAGAGACCCAGTACTTC. Encoded protein: CASGLFSGGETQYF.

The CDR3 nucleotides are TGTGCCAGTGGACAGGGCATCGTCTATGGCTACACCTTC. Translating it yields CASGQGIVYGYTF. The genes are TRBV6-5 and TRBJ1-2, with 8 bases fitting TRBD1. CDR3 length: 13 amino acids. Germline V gene data show CDR1 as MNHEY and CDR2 as SVGAGI. The V segment lost 9 bases and the J segment 4 bases; nucleotides outside the gene matches: 7.

The chain uses TRBV3-1 (or the pseudogene TRBV3-2) and TRBJ1-6, with 8 bases matching TRBD1. Trimming cost V 3 bases and J 9 bases; bases outside gene matches: 4. Germline-derived CDR1 and CDR2 are LGHDT and YNNKEL (reference sequence). The CDR3 is 14 amino acids. The DNA for the CDR3 is TGTGCCAGCAGCCATGGACAGGGCAGTTCACCCCTCCACTTT. Encoded protein: CASSHGQGSSPLHF.

V is TRBV5-1 and J is TRBJ2-5; 9 bases align to TRBD2. J was trimmed by 1 base and V by 0 bases; bases with no gene match: 4. From germline, CDR1 is SGHRS and CDR2 YFSETQ. This CDR3 is built from 16 residues. The DNA for the CDR3 is TGCGCCAGCAGCTTGGGGCGGGGGGGTCCCCAAGAGACCCAGTACTTC. It is translated as CASSLGRGGPQETQYF.

The V and J genes are TRBV12-3 or TRBV12-4 and TRBJ1-6, with D tentatively TRBD1 (6 bases). Deletions cut 5 bases from V and 6 bases from J, with 8 bases between. This CDR3 spans 13 amino acids. The CDR3 bases are TGTGCCAGCAGTAAACAGGGTAATTCACCCCTCCACTTT. Its protein is CASSKQGNSPLHF.

This rearrangement joins TRBV7-9 to TRBJ1-6; D unresolved. V lost 1 base, J lost 0 bases, and 4 bases lay in between. Germline-derived CDR1 and CDR2 are SEHNR and FQNEAQ (reference sequence). The CDR3 is 15 amino acids. CDR3 coding DNA: TGTGCCAGCAGCTTAGTAGACTCCTATAATTCACCCCTCCACTTT. It is translated as CASSLVDSYNSPLHF.

In nucleotides, the CDR3 is TGCGCCAGCTCACCGCGACTAGTTCCCAGCTCCTACAATGAGCAGTTCTTC. Amino acids: CASSPRLVPSSYNEQFF. V is TRBV5-1 and J is TRBJ2-1; D may be TRBD2 (6 bases). CDR1 and CDR2 from the germline V gene are SGHRS and YFSETQ. V dropped 7 bases and J dropped 0 bases, with 20 bases sitting between them. The CDR3 covers 17 residues. Variable domain in full (rest from reference TRBV5-1 and TRBJ2-1): KAGVTQTPRYLIKTRGQQVTLSCSPISGHRSVSWYQQTPGQGLQFLFEYFSETQRNKGNFPGRFSGRQFSNSRSEMNVSTLELGDSALYLCASSPRLVPSSYNEQFFGPGTRLTVL.

The V gene is TRBV5-5, the J gene TRBJ1-2; TRBD1 matches 11 bases. Germline V lookup: CDR1 SGHKS, CDR2 YYEKEE (reference sequence). Germline trimming cut 0 bases from V and 4 bases from J; bases unmatched to any gene: 5. The length of the CDR3 is 16 residues. CDR3 nucleotide sequence: TGTGCCAGCAGCTTGGTACGGGGACAGGGGGGCTATGGCTACACCTTC. It codes for CASSLVRGQGGYGYTF.

This chain connects TRBV5-8 to TRBJ2-5; no clear D gene. Germline CDR1 is SGHTS and CDR2 is YDEGEE. V was clipped by 3 bases and J by 0 bases, with 12 bases between them. CDR3 length: 15 amino acids. The CDR3 is CASSWVTGYQETQYF. The CDR3 DNA is TGTGCCAGCAGCTGGGTTACGGGTTACCAAGAGACCCAGTACTTC. Drawing the rest from reference TRBV5-8 and TRBJ2-5, the complete variable domain is EAGVTQSPTHLIKTRGQQATLRCSPISGHTSVYWYQQALGLGLQFLLWYDEGEERNRGNFPPRFSGRQFPNYSSELNVNALELEDSALYLCASSWVTGYQETQYFGPGTRLLVL.

This sequence joins TRBV5-1 and TRBJ1-1; 7 nucleotides agree with TRBD1. Trimming removed 4 bases from V and 6 bases from J; junction bases left unmatched: 6. Germline lookup yields CDR1 SGHRS and CDR2 YFSETQ. The CDR3 contains 13 residues. The CDR3 DNA reads as TGCGCCAGCAGCAACCCCGGGACAGCTGAAGCTTTCTTT. Protein sequence: CASSNPGTAEAFF.

The chain recombines TRBV5-4 with TRBJ2-1; weak D call: TRBD2 (6 bases). The CDR3 has 14 residues. Trimming took 4 bases from V and 1 from J, leaving 9 bases between them. CDR1 and CDR2 (germline): SGHNT, YYREEE (reference sequence). CDR3 in DNA: TGTGCCAGCAGCCGGGAGAGGTCCTACAATGAGCAGTTCTTC. The encoded protein is CASSRERSYNEQFF.

The chain combines TRBV7-3 with TRBJ1-2; D gene uncertain. Trimming took off 1 base at V and 8 bases at J, with 17 bases between the two ends. This CDR3 spans 15 amino acids. The V gene's germline CDR1 is SGHTA and CDR2 FQGTGA. The CDR3 here is CASSLSPAGLGGYTF. Written as DNA, the CDR3 is TGTGCCAGCAGCTTAAGTCCGGCGGGCCTGGGCGGCTACACCTTC.

This chain connects TRBV12-5 to TRBJ1-6, with 7 bases aligning to TRBD1. The germline CDR1 and CDR2 sequences are LGHNT and FRNRAP. This CDR3 has 13 residues. Trimming at V came to 6 bases and at J to 10 bases, leaving 6 bases not matched to a gene. The CDR3 region is CASGTDRDSPLHF. CDR3 coding DNA: TGTGCTAGTGGCACTGACAGGGACTCACCCCTCCACTTT.

V is TRBV20-1 and J is TRBJ1-2, with D hard to call. The length of the CDR3 is 12 residues. Deletions cut 3 bases from V and 2 bases from J, with 7 bases between. Germline V lookup: CDR1 DFQATT, CDR2 SNEGSKA (reference sequence). For the CDR3, the DNA is TGCAGTGCTAGTGGAGGGAACTATGGCTACACCTTC. Protein product: CSASGGNYGYTF.

This chain links TRBV30 with TRBJ1-2; 7 nucleotides align to TRBD1. V lost 0 bases, J lost 0 bases, and 4 bases stayed unmatched. The CDR3 contains 15 residues. CDR1 and CDR2 from the germline V gene are GTSNPN and SVGIG (reference sequence). The CDR3 is CAWSVPGGTNYGYTF. CDR3 coding DNA: TGTGCCTGGAGTGTACCAGGGGGGACTAACTATGGCTACACCTTC.

V usage is TRBV5-6 and J usage is TRBJ1-6; TRBD1 aligns across 9 bases. J was trimmed by 8 bases and V by 6 bases; bases with no gene match: 3. In germline, CDR1 is SGHDT, CDR2 YYEEEE. The CDR3 spans 13 residues. Here the CDR3 reads CASNRDRDSPLHF. The CDR3 nucleotides read TGTGCCAGCAACCGGGACAGGGATTCACCCCTCCACTTT. Full variable domain (missing parts from reference TRBV5-6 and TRBJ1-6): DAGVTQSPTHLIKTRGQQVTLRCSPKSGHDTVSWYQQALGQGPQFIFQYYEEEERQRGNFPDRFSGHQFPNYSSELNVNALLLGDSALYLCASNRDRDSPLHFGNGTRLTVT.

The CDR3 region is CAWKAGNYEQYF. For the CDR3, the DNA is TGTGCCTGGAAGGCGGGGAACTACGAGCAGTACTTC. The chain uses TRBV30 and TRBJ2-7; tentatively, D is TRBD2 (6 bases). The V gene lost 4 bases and the J gene lost 3 bases, with 10 bases spanning the gap. Germline CDR1 and CDR2: GTSNPN and SVGIG (reference sequence). The CDR3 spans 12 residues.

The chain carries TRBV5-1 and TRBJ2-7; D might be TRBD2 (7 bases). The length of the CDR3 is 17 residues. Germline lookup yields CDR1 SGHRS and CDR2 YFSETQ. V lost 4 bases and J 5 bases, leaving 25 bases between the germline ends. The CDR3 region is CASSPFGGGRGGNEQYF. The CDR3 bases are TGCGCCAGCAGCCCTTTCGGCGGGGGCAGGGGTGGCAACGAGCAGTACTTC.

This clone was detected only a few times. The chain employs TRBV6-5 and TRBJ1-2; TRBD1 is a possible D gene (6 bases). Trimming left V 6 bases short and J 6 bases short, with 11 bases between. There are 12 residues in the CDR3. Per the germline V gene, CDR1 is MNHEY and CDR2 is SVGAGI. The CDR3 bases are TGTGCCAGCAGAGGGGGTCCTCATGGCTACACCTTC. This codes for CASRGGPHGYTF.

This clone showed up just once. The rearrangement links TRBV20-1 to TRBJ1-5, with D possibly matching TRBD1 (6 bases). The CDR3 extends over 15 amino acids. Per the germline V gene, CDR1 is DFQATT and CDR2 is SNEGSKA (reference sequence). Deletions cut 3 bases from V and 7 bases from J, with 19 bases between. DNA for the CDR3: TGCAGTGCTAGTTTACAGGGTGCGAGGAACCAGCCCCAGCATTTT. Protein sequence: CSASLQGARNQPQHF.

The chain has TRBV19 and TRBJ1-2, with D possibly matching TRBD1 (6 bases). Trimming removed 10 bases at V and 0 bases at J, with 15 bases between. Germline V gene lookup returns CDR1 LNHDA and CDR2 SQIVND (reference sequence). The length of the CDR3 is 14 residues. This CDR3 reads CATKDRLTNYGYTF. As DNA, the CDR3 is TGTGCCACTAAAGACAGGCTTACTAACTATGGCTACACCTTC.

V gene TRBV6-5 combines with J gene TRBJ1-2; D unresolved. With 6 bases removed from V and 0 bases from J, the gap between germline ends came to 11 bases. Germline V gene data show CDR1 as MNHEY and CDR2 as SVGAGI. CDR3 length: 14 residues. The chain's CDR3 is CASRRQLSNYGYTF. CDR3 DNA sequence: TGTGCCAGCAGGCGGCAGCTCTCTAACTATGGCTACACCTTC.

The rearrangement uses TRBV5-1 and TRBJ2-3; 13 nucleotides match TRBD2. V was pared by 4 bases and J by 1 base, with 6 bases of the junction left unmatched. The germline CDR1 and CDR2 sequences are SGHRS and YFSETQ. This CDR3 is 17 amino acids long. This chain's CDR3 is CASSTTSGGRGTDTQYF. In DNA form, the CDR3 reads TGCGCCAGCAGCACGACTAGCGGGGGGCGGGGCACAGATACGCAGTATTTT. Complete variable domain (other parts from reference TRBV5-1 and TRBJ2-3): KAGVTQTPRYLIKTRGQQVTLSCSPISGHRSVSWYQQTPGQGLQFLFEYFSETQRNKGNFPGRFSGRQFSNSRSEMNVSTLELGDSALYLCASSTTSGGRGTDTQYFGPGTRLTVL.

The chain joins TRBV28 to TRBJ1-4, with D possibly TRBD1 on 5 matching bases. V was trimmed by 2 bases and J by 8 bases, leaving 12 bases between them. The CDR3 has 14 amino acids. The germline gives CDR1 MDHEN, CDR2 SYDVKM. This CDR3 reads CASSLGGFQEKLFF. The CDR3 bases are TGTGCCAGCAGTTTAGGGGGGTTTCAGGAAAAACTGTTTTTT.